This T cell receptor beta chain came from a study of beta chain features in type 1 diabetes. Of the isolated RNA, all was reverse transcribed, and so the sequenced material was expressed TCRB transcripts. TCRdb keeps only in-frame clones here, not all; method: immunoSEQ multiplex PCR. The sample has 90,000 to 110,000 clones; roughly 40% are singletons. The V end lost 6 bases, the J end lost 1 base, and 12 bases lay between the germline ends. This CDR3 region has 14 residues. CDR1 is ENHRY and CDR2 is SYGVKD in the germline V gene. The chain recombines TRBV10-3 with TRBJ1-1; no reliable D call. The sequence was obtained from a woman aged 18-29 years in good health. The specimen sequenced was stem cell memory CD4+ T cells from blood. The CDR3 reads CAISDDIPNTEAFF. The CDR3 DNA sequence: TGTGCCATCAGCGACGACATTCCGAACACTGAAGCTTTCTTT.